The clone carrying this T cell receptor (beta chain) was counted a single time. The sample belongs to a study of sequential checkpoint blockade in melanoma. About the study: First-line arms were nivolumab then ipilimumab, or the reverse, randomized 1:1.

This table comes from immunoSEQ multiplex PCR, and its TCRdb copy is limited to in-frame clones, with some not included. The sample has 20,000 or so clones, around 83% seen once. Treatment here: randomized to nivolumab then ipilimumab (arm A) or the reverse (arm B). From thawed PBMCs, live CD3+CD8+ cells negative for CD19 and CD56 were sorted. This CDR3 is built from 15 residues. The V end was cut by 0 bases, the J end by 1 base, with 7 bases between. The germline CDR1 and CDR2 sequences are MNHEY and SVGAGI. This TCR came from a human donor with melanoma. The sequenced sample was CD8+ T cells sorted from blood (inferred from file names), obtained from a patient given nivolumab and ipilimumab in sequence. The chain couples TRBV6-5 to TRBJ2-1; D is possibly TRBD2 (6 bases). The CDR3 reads CASSYSGGSYNEQFF. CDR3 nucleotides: TGTGCCAGCAGTTACTCCGGAGGGTCCTACAATGAGCAGTTCTTC.